This T cell receptor (beta chain) was recorded in a study of blood T cell repertoires in COVID-19. Background on the study: Spain, Italy and the United States supplied samples that represented acute and convalescent COVID-19.

Libraries were prepared by immunoSEQ multiplex PCR; TCRdb keeps only in-frame clonotypes and omits some of them. The sample contains about 82,000 clones, about 82% of which appear only once. The CDR3 covers 13 residues. Trimming at V came to 5 bases and at J to 6 bases, leaving 3 bases not matched to a gene. The germline V gene encodes CDR1 ENHRY and CDR2 SYGVKD. This clone has more than one count but fewer than ten. The chain is built from TRBV10-3 and TRBJ2-3, with 9 nucleotides matching TRBD1. This sequence originates from a man older than 75 with active or convalescent COVID-19. The sample consisted of peripheral blood. The CDR3 sequence is CAISSGQGDTQYF. CDR3 DNA sequence: TGTGCCATCAGTTCTGGACAGGGGGATACGCAGTATTTT.